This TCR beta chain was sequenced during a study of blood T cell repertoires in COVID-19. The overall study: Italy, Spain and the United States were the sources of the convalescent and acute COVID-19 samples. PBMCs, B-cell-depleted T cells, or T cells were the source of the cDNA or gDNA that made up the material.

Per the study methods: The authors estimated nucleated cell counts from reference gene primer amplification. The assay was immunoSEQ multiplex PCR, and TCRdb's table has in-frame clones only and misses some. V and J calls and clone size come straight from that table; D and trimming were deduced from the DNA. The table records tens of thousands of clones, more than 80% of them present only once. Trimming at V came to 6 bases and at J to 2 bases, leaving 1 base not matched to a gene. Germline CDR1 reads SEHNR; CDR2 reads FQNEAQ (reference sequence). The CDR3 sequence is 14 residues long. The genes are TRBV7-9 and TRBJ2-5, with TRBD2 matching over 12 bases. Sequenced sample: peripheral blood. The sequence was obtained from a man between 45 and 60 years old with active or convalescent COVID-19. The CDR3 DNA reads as TGTGCCAGCAGTCTAGCGGGGGGGCAAGAGACCCAGTACTTC. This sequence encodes CASSLAGGQETQYF. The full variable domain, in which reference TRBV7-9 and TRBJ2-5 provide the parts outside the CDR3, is DTGVSQNPRHKITKRGQNVTFRCDPISEHNRLYWYRQTLGQGPEFLTYFQNEAQLEKSRLLSDRFSAERPKGSFSTLEIQRTEQGDSAMYLCASSLAGGQETQYFGPGTRLLVL.